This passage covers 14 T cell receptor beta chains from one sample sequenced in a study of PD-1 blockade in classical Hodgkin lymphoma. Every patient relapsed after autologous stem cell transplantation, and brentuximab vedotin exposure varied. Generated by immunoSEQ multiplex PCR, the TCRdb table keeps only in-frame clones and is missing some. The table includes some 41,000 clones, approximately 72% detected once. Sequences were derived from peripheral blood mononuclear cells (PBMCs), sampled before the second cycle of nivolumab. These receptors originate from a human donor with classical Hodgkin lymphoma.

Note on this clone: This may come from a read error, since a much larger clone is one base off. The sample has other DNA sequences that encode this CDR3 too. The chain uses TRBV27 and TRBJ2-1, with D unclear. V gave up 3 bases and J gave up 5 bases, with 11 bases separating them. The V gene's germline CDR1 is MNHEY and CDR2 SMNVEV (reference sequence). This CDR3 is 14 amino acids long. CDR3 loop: CASSLARGDNEQFF. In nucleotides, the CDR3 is TGTGCCAGCAGTTTGGCCCGAGGCGACAATGAGCAGTTCTTC.

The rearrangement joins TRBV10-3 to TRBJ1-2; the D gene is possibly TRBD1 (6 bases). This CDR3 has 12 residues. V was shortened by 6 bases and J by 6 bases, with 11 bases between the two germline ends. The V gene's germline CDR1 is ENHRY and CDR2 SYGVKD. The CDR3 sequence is CAIRGAGDGYTF. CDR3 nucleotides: TGTGCCATCAGGGGGGCTGGGGATGGCTACACCTTC.

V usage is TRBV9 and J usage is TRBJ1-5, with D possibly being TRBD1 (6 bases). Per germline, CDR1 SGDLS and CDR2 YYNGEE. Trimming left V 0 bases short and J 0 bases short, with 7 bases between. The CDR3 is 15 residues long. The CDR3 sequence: CASSVGQDSNQPQHF. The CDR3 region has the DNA TGTGCCAGCAGCGTAGGACAGGATAGCAATCAGCCCCAGCATTTT.

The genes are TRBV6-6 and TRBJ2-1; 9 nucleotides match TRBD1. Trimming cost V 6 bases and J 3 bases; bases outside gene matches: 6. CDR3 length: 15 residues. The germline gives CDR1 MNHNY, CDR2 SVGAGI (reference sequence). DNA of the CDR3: TGTGCCAGCAGCGGGACAGGGCTCTACTACAATGAGCAGTTCTTC. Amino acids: CASSGTGLYYNEQFF.

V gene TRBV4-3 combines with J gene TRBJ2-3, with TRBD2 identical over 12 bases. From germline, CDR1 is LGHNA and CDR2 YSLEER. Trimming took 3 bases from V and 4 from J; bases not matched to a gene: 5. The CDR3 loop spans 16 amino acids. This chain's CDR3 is CASSQDGLAGPDTQYF. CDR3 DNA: TGCGCCAGCAGCCAGGATGGACTAGCGGGGCCAGATACGCAGTATTTT.

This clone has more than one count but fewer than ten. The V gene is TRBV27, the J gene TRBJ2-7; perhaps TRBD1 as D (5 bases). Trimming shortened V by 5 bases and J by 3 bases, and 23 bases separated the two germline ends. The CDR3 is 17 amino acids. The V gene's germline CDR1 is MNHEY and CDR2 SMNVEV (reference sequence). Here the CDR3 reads CASSILTPGNPDYEQYF. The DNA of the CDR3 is TGTGCCAGCAGTATACTGACTCCAGGGAACCCGGACTACGAGCAGTACTTC.

For the CDR3, the DNA is TGTGCCTGGAGAGAGGGGGGTAATTCACCCCTCCACTTT. This translates into CAWREGGNSPLHF. V usage is TRBV30 and J usage is TRBJ1-6, with a tentative D call TRBD1 (6 bases). CDR1 GTSNPN and CDR2 SVGIG come from the germline V gene (reference sequence). The CDR3 sequence is 13 residues long. With 3 bases removed from V and 6 bases from J, the gap between germline ends came to 9 bases.

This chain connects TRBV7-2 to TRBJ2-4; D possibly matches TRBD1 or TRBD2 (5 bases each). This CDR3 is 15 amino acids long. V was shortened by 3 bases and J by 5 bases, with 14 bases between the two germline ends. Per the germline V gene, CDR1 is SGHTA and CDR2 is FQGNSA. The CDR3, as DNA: TGTGCCAGCAGCTTCTCGTCCGGGACGGAAAACATTCAGTACTTC. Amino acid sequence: CASSFSSGTENIQYF.

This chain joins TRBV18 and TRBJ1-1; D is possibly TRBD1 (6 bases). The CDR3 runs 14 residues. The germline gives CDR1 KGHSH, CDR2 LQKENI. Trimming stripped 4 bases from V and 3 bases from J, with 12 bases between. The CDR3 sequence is CASSQKYRDTEAFF. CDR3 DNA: TGTGCCAGCTCACAAAAGTACAGGGACACTGAAGCTTTCTTT.

The CDR3, as DNA: TGTGCCAGCAGCTTAGAGGTCGGGAGGGTGTATGAGCAGTTCTTC. Protein product: CASSLEVGRVYEQFF. J is TRBJ2-1 and V is TRBV7-6; 8 bases line up with TRBD2. This CDR3 region has 15 residues. Trimming took 1 base from V and 8 from J; bases not matched to a gene: 7. Germline CDR1 SGHVS, CDR2 FNYEAQ.

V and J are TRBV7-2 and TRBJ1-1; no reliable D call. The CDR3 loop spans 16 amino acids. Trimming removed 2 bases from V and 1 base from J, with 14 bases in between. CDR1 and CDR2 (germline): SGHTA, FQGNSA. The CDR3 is CASSLFLSLGNTEAFF. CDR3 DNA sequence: TGTGCCAGCAGCTTATTCCTTTCTCTTGGGAACACTGAAGCTTTCTTT.

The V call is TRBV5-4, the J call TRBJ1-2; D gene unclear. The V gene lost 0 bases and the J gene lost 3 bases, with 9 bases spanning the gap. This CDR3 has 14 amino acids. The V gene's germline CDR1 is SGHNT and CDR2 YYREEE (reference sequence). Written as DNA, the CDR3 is TGTGCCAGCAGCTTGGACACTTTCGACTATGGCTACACCTTC. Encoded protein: CASSLDTFDYGYTF.

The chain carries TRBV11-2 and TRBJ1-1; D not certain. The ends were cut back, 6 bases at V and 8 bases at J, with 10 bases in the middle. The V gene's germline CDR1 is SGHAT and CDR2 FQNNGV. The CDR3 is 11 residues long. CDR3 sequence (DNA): TGTGCCAGCAGTTTTTTTGGGGAAGCTTTCTTT. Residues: CASSFFGEAFF.

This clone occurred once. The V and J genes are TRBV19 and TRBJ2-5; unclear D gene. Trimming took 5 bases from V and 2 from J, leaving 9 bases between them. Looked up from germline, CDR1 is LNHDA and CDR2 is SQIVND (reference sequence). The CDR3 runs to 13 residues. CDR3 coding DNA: TGTGCCAGTAGTCCCCAGAAACAAGAGACCCAGTACTTC. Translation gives CASSPQKQETQYF.